Listed here are 6 T cell receptor beta chains from one sample, sequenced in a study of T cell responses to AZD1222 COVID-19 vaccine. Clones were sequenced by immunoSEQ multiplex PCR, and TCRdb holds only the in-frame ones, with some missing. The data contain approximately 100,000 clones, about 90% of them singletons. The sample consisted of peripheral blood, taken 28 days after the second AZD1222 dose. The receptors shown here come from an adult who received the AZD1222 COVID-19 vaccine.

This chain links TRBV7-3 with TRBJ1-2, with D perhaps TRBD1 (6 bases). The CDR3 extends over 15 amino acids. From germline, CDR1 is SGHTA and CDR2 FQGTGA. Trimming took off 0 bases at V and 4 bases at J, with 12 bases between the two ends. The CDR3 is CASSLTWTEPYGYTF. The CDR3 region has the DNA TGTGCCAGCAGCTTAACCTGGACAGAACCCTATGGCTACACCTTC.

The CDR3 bases are TGTGCCAGCAGCTTAGCGGGGCAGGCCCCTGGAAACACCATATATTTT. It yields the protein CASSLAGQAPGNTIYF. The chain has TRBV7-2 and TRBJ1-3; D might be TRBD1 (5 bases). Germline CDR1 SGHTA, CDR2 FQGNSA. V lost 0 bases to trimming and J lost 2 bases, with 11 bases between them. CDR3 length equals 16 residues.

The chain combines TRBV2 with TRBJ2-7; TRBD1 matches at 8 bases. The length of the CDR3 is 13 residues. Germline V gene lookup returns CDR1 SNHLY and CDR2 FYNNEI. The J segment lost 7 bases and the V segment lost 6 bases, leaving 8 bases of the junction unmatched. Here the CDR3 DNA reads TGTGCCAGCAGCCCGGGCAGGGGGCTTGAGCAGTACTTC. Translation: CASSPGRGLEQYF. Filled out from reference TRBV2 and TRBJ2-7, the complete variable domain reads EPEVTQTPSHQVTQMGQEVILRCVPISNHLYFYWYRQILGQKVEFLVSFYNNEISEKSEIFDDQFSVERPDGSNFTLKIRSTKLEDSAMYFCASSPGRGLEQYFGPGTRLTVT.

V gene TRBV9 combines with J gene TRBJ1-6, with TRBD1 as a possible D gene (5 bases). Germline V gene sequence: CDR1 SGDLS, CDR2 YYNGEE. The CDR3 is made up of 13 amino acids. Trimming shortened V by 2 bases and J by 8 bases, and 8 bases separated the two germline ends. CDR3 coding DNA: TGTGCCAGCAGCGTGGGGGGGGATTCACCCCTCCACTTT. Translated, it gives CASSVGGDSPLHF. Full variable domain (missing parts from reference TRBV9 and TRBJ1-6): DSGVTQTPKHLITATGQRVTLRCSPRSGDLSVYWYQQSLDQGLQFLIQYYNGEERAKGNILERFSAQQFPDLHSELNLSSLELGDSALYFCASSVGGDSPLHFGNGTRLTVT.

DNA of the CDR3: TGTGCCAGCAGCTTAGGGGGTTGGCCCCAGCATTTT. It encodes CASSLGGWPQHF. The V gene is TRBV11-3, the J gene TRBJ1-5; D remains unclear. Germline V CDR1 and CDR2: SGHNT, YENEEA. V was cut by 1 base and J by 9 bases, with 7 bases left in between. CDR3 size: 12 residues.

This rearrangement joins TRBV7-2 to TRBJ2-5; TRBD2 agrees at 8 bases. The CDR3 extends over 16 amino acids. Germline V gene data show CDR1 as SGHTA and CDR2 as FQGNSA. Losses at the gene ends were 0 bases for V and 2 bases for J; bases not matched to a gene: 5. CDR3 nucleotides: TGTGCCAGCAGCTTAGCTAGCGGGGCAGTTCAAGAGACCCAGTACTTC. Its translation: CASSLASGAVQETQYF.